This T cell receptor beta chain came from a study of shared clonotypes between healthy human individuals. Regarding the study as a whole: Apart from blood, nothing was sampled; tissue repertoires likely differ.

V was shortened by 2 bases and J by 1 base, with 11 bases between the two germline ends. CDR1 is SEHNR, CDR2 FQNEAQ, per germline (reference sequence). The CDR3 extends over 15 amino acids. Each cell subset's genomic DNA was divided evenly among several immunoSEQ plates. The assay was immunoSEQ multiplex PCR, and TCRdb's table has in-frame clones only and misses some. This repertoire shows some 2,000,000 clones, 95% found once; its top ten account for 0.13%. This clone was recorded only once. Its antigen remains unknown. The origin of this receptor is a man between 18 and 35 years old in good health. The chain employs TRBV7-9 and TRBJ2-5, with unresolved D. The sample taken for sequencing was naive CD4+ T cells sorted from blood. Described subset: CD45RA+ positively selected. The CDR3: CASSLITAAQETQYF. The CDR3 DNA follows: TGTGCCAGCAGCTTAATAACGGCAGCCCAAGAGACCCAGTACTTC.